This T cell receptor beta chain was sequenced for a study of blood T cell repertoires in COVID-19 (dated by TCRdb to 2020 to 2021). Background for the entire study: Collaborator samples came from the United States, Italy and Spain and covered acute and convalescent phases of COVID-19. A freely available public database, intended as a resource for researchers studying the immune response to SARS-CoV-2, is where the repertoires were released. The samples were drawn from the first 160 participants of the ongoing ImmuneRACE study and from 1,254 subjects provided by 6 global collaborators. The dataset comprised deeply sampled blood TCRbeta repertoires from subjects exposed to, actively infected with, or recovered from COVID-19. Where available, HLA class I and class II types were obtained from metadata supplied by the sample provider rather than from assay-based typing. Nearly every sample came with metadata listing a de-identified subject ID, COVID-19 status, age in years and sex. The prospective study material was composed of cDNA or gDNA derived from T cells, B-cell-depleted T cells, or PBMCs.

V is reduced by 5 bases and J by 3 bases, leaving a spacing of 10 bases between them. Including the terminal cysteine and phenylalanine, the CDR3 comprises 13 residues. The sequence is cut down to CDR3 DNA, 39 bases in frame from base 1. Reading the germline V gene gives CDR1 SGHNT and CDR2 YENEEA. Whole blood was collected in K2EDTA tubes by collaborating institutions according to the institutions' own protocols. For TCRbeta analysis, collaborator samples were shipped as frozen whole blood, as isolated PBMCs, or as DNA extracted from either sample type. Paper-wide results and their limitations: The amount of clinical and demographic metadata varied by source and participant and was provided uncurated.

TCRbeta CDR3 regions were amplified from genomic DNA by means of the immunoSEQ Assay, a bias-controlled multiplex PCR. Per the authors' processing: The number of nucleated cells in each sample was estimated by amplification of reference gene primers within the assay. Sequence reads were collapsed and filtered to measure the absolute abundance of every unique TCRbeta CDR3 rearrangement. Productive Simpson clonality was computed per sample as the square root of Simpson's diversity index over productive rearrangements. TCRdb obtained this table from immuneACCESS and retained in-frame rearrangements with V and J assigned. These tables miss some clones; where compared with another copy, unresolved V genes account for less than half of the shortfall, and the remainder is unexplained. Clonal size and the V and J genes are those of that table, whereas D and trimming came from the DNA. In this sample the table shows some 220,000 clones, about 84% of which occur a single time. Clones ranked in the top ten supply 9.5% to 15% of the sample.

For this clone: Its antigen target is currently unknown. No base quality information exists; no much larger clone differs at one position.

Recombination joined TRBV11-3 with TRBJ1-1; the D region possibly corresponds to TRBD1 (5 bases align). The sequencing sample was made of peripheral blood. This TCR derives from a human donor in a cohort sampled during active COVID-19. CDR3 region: CASSAGRHTEAFF. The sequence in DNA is TGTGCCAGCAGCGCAGGGAGGCACACTGAAGCTTTCTTT.